This TCR beta chain is from a study of healthy donors' naive CD4 and CD8 T cells. TCR libraries were built from approximately 0.55 ug of total RNA by linear amplification. TCRdb redid the calling of the reads with MiXCR, one entry per CDR3 protein. The table lists around 200,000 distinct CDR3 sequences, around 70% of them singletons, with about 2.3% in the top ten. CDR1 is LNHDA, CDR2 SQIVND, per germline (reference sequence). The CDR3 has 16 amino acids. V was clipped by 1 base and J by 6 bases; unmatched bases: 7. The specimen sequenced was naive CD4+ and CD8+ T cells sorted from blood, pooled from several donors. The source of this sequence is a pool of human donors in good health; the sample pools cells from several healthy donors. The chain employs TRBV19 and TRBJ1-5; 9 positions agree with TRBD1. DNA for the CDR3: TGTGCCAGTAGTATAGTGCCCACAGGGGGCGGTCAGCCCCAGCATTTT. It translates to CASSIVPTGGGQPQHF.